This TCR beta chain was identified during a study of shared clonotypes between healthy human individuals. TCRdb's table, derived via immunoSEQ multiplex PCR, lists solely in-frame clones and lacks some. The sample has 2,500,000 or so clones; 85% to 95% are singletons. The source of this sequence is a young man in good health. Some clones in this sample may be carry-over from other donors' samples. The sequenced material came from naive CD4+ T cells from PBMCs. The subset here: CD45RA+ positively selected.

The CDR3 sequence: CASSIRDRVPNTEAFF. The CDR3, as DNA: TGTGCCAGCAGTATCCGGGACAGGGTTCCGAACACTGAAGCTTTCTTT. V and J are TRBV21-1 and TRBJ1-1; TRBD1, the table's D call, was not compared with the DNA. TRBV21-1 is annotated as a pseudogene. The CDR3 sequence is 16 residues long.